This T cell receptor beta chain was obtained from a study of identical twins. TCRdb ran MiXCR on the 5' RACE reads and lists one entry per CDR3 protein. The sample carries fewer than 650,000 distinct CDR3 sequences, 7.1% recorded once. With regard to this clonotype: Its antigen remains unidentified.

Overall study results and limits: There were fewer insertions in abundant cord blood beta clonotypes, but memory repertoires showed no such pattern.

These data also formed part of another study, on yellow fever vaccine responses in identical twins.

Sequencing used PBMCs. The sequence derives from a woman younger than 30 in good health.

The DNA of the CDR3 is TGTGCCAGCAGCGAGACAGGGGAATCACCCCTCCACTTT. Translating gives CASSETGESPLHF. The chain links TRBV7-9 to TRBJ1-6; TRBD1 matches 8 bases. V was clipped by 5 bases and J by 10 bases; unmatched bases: 4. Germline CDR1 is SEHNR and CDR2 is FQNEAQ (reference sequence). The CDR3 loop spans 13 amino acids.